This T cell receptor (beta chain) was profiled in a study of cytomegalovirus exposure and HLA in healthy donors. Turning to this clone: Antigen specificity is unknown.

The PCR employed 60 Vbeta primers together with 13 Jbeta primers. Using immunoSEQ multiplex PCR, the repertoire was profiled, and TCRdb retains in-frame clones only, with some absent. The data hold roughly 120,000 clones, with approximately 9.4% observed a single time. The CDR3 totals 16 residues. The germline V and J ends were trimmed by 1 base and 7 bases, with 20 bases remaining between them. Germline CDR1 is SGHDT and CDR2 is YYEEEE. As for the donors, each was a healthy bone marrow donor. Whole-study results and caveats: Three chains linked to CMV were shown in vitro to be specific for CMV antigens. Per a later analysis, 18,000 or so TCR beta sequences showed association with HLA alleles at 0.05 false discovery rate.

Sequenced: PBMCs. This clonotype originated in a man younger than 40 in good health and CMV-seronegative. V usage is TRBV5-6 and J usage is TRBJ1-2; TRBD1 might be the D (6 bases). The CDR3 is CASSLPQGRKNGGYTF. The CDR3 DNA is TGTGCCAGCAGCTTGCCACAGGGAAGGAAAAATGGTGGCTACACCTTC. Supplemented by reference TRBV5-6 and TRBJ1-2, the full variable domain reads DAGVTQSPTHLIKTRGQQVTLRCSPKSGHDTVSWYQQALGQGPQFIFQYYEEEERQRGNFPDRFSGHQFPNYSSELNVNALLLGDSALYLCASSLPQGRKNGGYTFGSGTRLTVV.